Listed below are T cell receptor beta chains from one sample, sequenced in a study of human thymus T cells. Sequencing was performed with immunoSEQ multiplex PCR; in TCRdb, only in-frame clones are kept and a portion is missing. Of some 80,000 clones in the sample, just over 95% are singletons; the top ten hold 0.031%. The sequencing sample was made of thymus tissue. These TCRs come from a boy younger than two with a congenital heart defect but otherwise immunologically healthy. Both conserved end residues are part of each CDR3. The order of the fields is CDR3 DNA, CDR3 protein, clone size, CDR3 length, V gene, J gene, D gene. The D gene is left open where the match is weak. Clone size is shown for a subset of rows, as once, few, many or a class of expanded clone.

TGTGCCTGGAGTGTAGGGACAGGTCTACTAGGCTATGGCTACACCTTC	CAWSVGTGLLGYGYTF	-	16	TRBV30	TRBJ1-2	TRBD1
TGTGCCAGCAGTTACTCATCCAGGGGGGAATACGGGGAGCTGTTTTTT	CASSYSSRGEYGELFF	-	16	TRBV6-5	TRBJ2-2	-
TGTGCCAGCAGTTCCGGGGGCGGGGCCAAAAACATTCAGTACTTC	CASSSGGGAKNIQYF	-	15	TRBV2	TRBJ2-4	-
TGTGCCAGCAGTTTAGGTAACGGGACAGGGCTTTATGAGAGGTTGGACACTGAAGCTTTCTTT	CASSLGNGTGLYERLDTEAFF	once	21	TRBV28	TRBJ1-1	TRBD1
TGCAGCGTTTCTGGGGATACGCAGTATTTT	CSVSGDTQYF	-	10	TRBV29-1	TRBJ2-3	-
TGTGCCAGCAGTGAAGGCGGATCAACAACTGAAGCTTTCTTT	CASSEGGSTTEAFF	-	14	TRBV6-1	TRBJ1-1	-
TGCGCCAGCAGTATGCGGGGTGGGAACGAGCAGTACTTC	CASSMRGGNEQYF	-	13	TRBV5-1	TRBJ2-7	-
TGTGCCTGGGAGACAGGGTCGTGCGAAAAACTGTTTTTT	CAWETGSCEKLFF	-	13	TRBV30	TRBJ1-4	TRBD1
TGCGCCAGCAGGCTGACAGGGACCAATGAGCAGTTCTTC	CASRLTGTNEQFF	-	13	TRBV10-2	TRBJ2-1	TRBD1
TGCGCCAGCAGCCAAGATAGAAGGAGTGAAGCTTTCTTT	CASSQDRRSEAFF	-	13	TRBV4-3	TRBJ1-1	-
TGCGCCAGCAGCCAAGTACGGTCTAATGCAACTAATGAAAAACTGTTTTTT	CASSQVRSNATNEKLFF	-	17	TRBV4-1	TRBJ1-4	-
TGTGCCAGCAGCTTAGGAGGGGACCCCTCTGGAAACACCATATATTTT	CASSLGGDPSGNTIYF	-	16	TRBV11-2	TRBJ1-3	-
TGTGCCAGCAGTTATTTGGGTAGCGGGGTGGTAGATACGCAGTATTTT	CASSYLGSGVVDTQYF	-	16	TRBV7-8	TRBJ2-3	TRBD2
TGTGCCAGCAGCCTAGGGGGCTCTGGCTACACCTTC	CASSLGGSGYTF	-	12	TRBV13	TRBJ1-2	TRBD1
TGCGCCAGCAGCCAAGGAAGTTGGCGGAGCTCCTACGAGCAGTACTTC	CASSQGSWRSSYEQYF	-	16	TRBV4-1	TRBJ2-7	-
TGTGCCAGATCAGGACAGGGAGGTCCCTTTAACTCTGGGGCCAACGTCCTGACTTTC	CARSGQGGPFNSGANVLTF	-	19	TRBV2	TRBJ2-6	TRBD1
TGTGCCAGTAGTCTACGGACAGGGCGGACCCCTCTCAATCAGCCCCAGCATTTT	CASSLRTGRTPLNQPQHF	-	18	TRBV19	TRBJ1-5	TRBD1
TGTGCCACCAGCCACCAGACAGCTAACTATGGCTACACCTTC	CATSHQTANYGYTF	-	14	TRBV15	TRBJ1-2	-
TGTGCCAGCAGCTCGTTCACAGGGCCATTAACCACAGATACGCAGTATTTT	CASSSFTGPLTTDTQYF	-	17	TRBV7-2	TRBJ2-3	-
TGTGCCTGGAGTGCTACCCTCAGAAACACGTACACTGAAGCTTTCTTT	CAWSATLRNTYTEAFF	-	16	TRBV30	TRBJ1-1	-
TGTGCCAGCAGTCGACAGGGGGACTCCTACGAGCAGTACTTC	CASSRQGDSYEQYF	-	14	TRBV6-5	TRBJ2-7	TRBD1
TGTGCCAGCAGTCCCTCGAAGGACAGCGAAGCTTTCTTT	CASSPSKDSEAFF	-	13	TRBV6-5	TRBJ1-1	-
TGTGCCAGCAGTTATGGACACTCTGGCCACGAGCAGTACTTC	CASSYGHSGHEQYF	-	14	TRBV27	TRBJ2-7	-
TGTGCCAGCAGTTTATGCCCTCAACTCGACAGGGGCGCTAACTATGGCTACACCTTC	CASSLCPQLDRGANYGYTF	-	19	TRBV28	TRBJ1-2	TRBD1
TGTGCCAGCAGTGAAGCGGGCCTCAGGGGCGGGAACACTGAAGCTTTCTTT	CASSEAGLRGGNTEAFF	-	17	TRBV6-1	TRBJ1-1	-
TGTGCCAGCAGTGAAGTCCCCTCACTAGCGGGAGGTTCCTACGAGCAGTACTTC	CASSEVPSLAGGSYEQYF	-	18	TRBV2	TRBJ2-7	TRBD2
TGTGCCAGCAGCACCTCAACTAGCGCAAAAAACACAGATACGCAGTATTTT	CASSTSTSAKNTDTQYF	-	17	TRBV21-1	TRBJ2-3	-
TGTGCCAGCAGTGAAATAGGGAGATCGCACTCTGGAAACACCATATATTTT	CASSEIGRSHSGNTIYF	-	17	TRBV6-1	TRBJ1-3	-
TGTGCCAGCAGTGACGAGCACCTCTACGAGCAGTACTTC	CASSDEHLYEQYF	-	13	TRBV6-1	TRBJ2-7	-
TGCGCCAGCAGCCAAGGGGCGGGGGGGCAGGATCGCAATGAGCAGTTCTTC	CASSQGAGGQDRNEQFF	-	17	TRBV4-3	TRBJ2-1	TRBD2
TGTGCCAGCAGCGCAAAATTAGCGGGAGGGCGAGGCACAGATACGCAGTATTTT	CASSAKLAGGRGTDTQYF	-	18	TRBV7-2	TRBJ2-3	TRBD2
TGTGCCAGTCAAGGCCTCAGGGGGCCCTATGGCTACACCTTC	CASQGLRGPYGYTF	few	14	TRBV28	TRBJ1-2	TRBD1
TGTGCCAGCAGTGAGGATTGGGCGGGACCAATATACGAGCAGTACTTC	CASSEDWAGPIYEQYF	-	16	TRBV6-1	TRBJ2-7	-
TGTGCCAGCTCCCAATCCATCAGGAATCGAACCTCCTACGAGCAGTACTTC	CASSQSIRNRTSYEQYF	-	17	TRBV2	TRBJ2-7	-
TGTGCCAGCAGTATAATACAGGGGATGTTGTACGAGCAGTACTTC	CASSIIQGMLYEQYF	-	15	TRBV11-2	TRBJ2-7	TRBD1
TGTGCTAGTGGTTTCAAAGGTGGTGGGGTTCAATATGGCTACACCTTC	CASGFKGGGVQYGYTF	-	16	TRBV12-5	TRBJ1-2	-